This is a list of T cell receptor beta chains from one sample in a study of blood T cells in healthy people across ages. TCRdb called the 5' RACE reads again in MiXCR, with one record for every CDR3 protein. This sample has 1.5 million to 2 million distinct CDR3 sequences, with roughly 32% found just once. The specimen sequenced was blood. These receptor sequences come from a woman aged 25 to 45 in good health. The CDR3 runs from the conserved cysteine through the conserved F or W. The order of the fields is V gene, clone size, D gene, J gene, CDR3 protein, CDR3 DNA. A D gene is named only where the DNA matches it firmly. Some rows have no size entry. The others give once, few or many, or a class for an expanded clone.

TRBV12-3/TRBV12-4	NA	NA	TRBJ1-4	CASSRSRVTNEKLFF	TGTGCCAGCAGTAGAAGCCGGGTAACTAATGAAAAACTGTTTTTT
TRBV19	NA	NA	TRBJ1-1	CASWKGEAFF	TGTGCCTCCTGGAAAGGTGAAGCTTTCTTT
TRBV12-3/TRBV12-4	few	NA	TRBJ1-2	CASSFVGASPDGYTF	TGTGCCAGCAGTTTTGTGGGCGCGAGCCCAGATGGCTACACCTTC
TRBV7-3	NA	TRBD1	TRBJ1-5	CASSSSQGACNQPQHF	TGTGCCAGCAGCTCATCACAGGGGGCCTGCAATCAGCCCCAGCATTTT
TRBV2	NA	NA	TRBJ2-1	CASSEIRGHNEQFF	TGTGCCAGCAGTGAAATCCGGGGTCACAATGAGCAGTTCTTC
TRBV6-6	few	TRBD1	TRBJ2-3	CASSRNRGLKTDTQYF	TGTGCCAGCAGCCGGAACAGGGGGTTAAAAACAGATACGCAGTATTTT
TRBV10-3	NA	NA	TRBJ2-3	CAIRSGGTSTDTQYF	TGTGCCATCAGGTCCGGGGGAACTAGCACAGATACGCAGTATTTT
TRBV14	NA	NA	TRBJ1-6	CASSQDRGFRSPRHF	TGTGCCAGCAGCCAAGATAGAGGGTTTCGGTCACCCCGCCACTTT
TRBV30	few	NA	TRBJ1-2	CAWWRQANYGYTF	TGTGCCTGGTGGAGACAGGCTAACTATGGCTACACCTTC
TRBV5-6	once	NA	TRBJ2-7	CASSRWGVEQYF	TGTGCCAGCAGCCGGTGGGGTGTCGAGCAGTACTTC
TRBV29-1	NA	NA	TRBJ1-1	CSVEHGGTFGTEAFF	TGCAGCGTTGAACATGGGGGCACCTTCGGCACTGAAGCTTTCTTT
TRBV5-1	NA	TRBD1	TRBJ2-1	CASSLHDRGWVSNEQFF	TGCGCCAGCAGCTTGCACGACAGGGGTTGGGTCTCGAATGAGCAGTTCTTC
TRBV7-9	NA	NA	TRBJ1-1	CASSFGNGDTEAFF	NA
TRBV5-6	NA	NA	TRBJ1-2	CASSSITDNYGYTF	TGTGCCAGCAGCTCGATTACAGATAACTATGGCTACACCTTC
TRBV3-1	NA	TRBD2	TRBJ2-3	CASSQELAGVGYTDTQYF	TGTGCCAGCAGCCAAGAACTAGCGGGAGTAGGGTACACAGATACGCAGTATTTT